The entry below describes one T cell receptor (beta chain). Its specificity is unknown. CD45RO-negative cells were positively selected for CCR7, leaving out terminally differentiated effector memory CD45RA+ cells. The sample belongs to a study of shared clonotypes between healthy human individuals. Overall study context: Every donor yielded three CD4 naive, three CD4 memory, two CD8 naive and one CD8 memory plate. Study-level points and caveats: It was the few donors that limited the genetic and exposure-history diversity represented. Of the naive CD4 clonotypes, around 4.8% were shared across a few donors. Researchers found naive subsets generally carried larger estimated richness than memory subsets.

The V and J ends lost 0 bases and 0 bases respectively, with 9 bases between them. The germline V gene encodes CDR1 MGHRA and CDR2 YSYEKL. The CDR3 is 15 amino acids. Some clones are missing from TCRdb's copy, which holds only in-frame ones; the method was immunoSEQ multiplex PCR. Among nearly 2 million clones, roughly 95% were seen once, and the ten largest hold more than 0.9%. This sequence originates from a man younger than 30 in good health. This sequence joins TRBV4-1 and TRBJ2-7; D is undetermined. Material: naive CD8+ T cells sorted from blood. The DNA of the CDR3 is TGCGCCAGCAGCCAAGATTGGGCCAGCTCCTACGAGCAGTACTTC. Protein: CASSQDWASSYEQYF.